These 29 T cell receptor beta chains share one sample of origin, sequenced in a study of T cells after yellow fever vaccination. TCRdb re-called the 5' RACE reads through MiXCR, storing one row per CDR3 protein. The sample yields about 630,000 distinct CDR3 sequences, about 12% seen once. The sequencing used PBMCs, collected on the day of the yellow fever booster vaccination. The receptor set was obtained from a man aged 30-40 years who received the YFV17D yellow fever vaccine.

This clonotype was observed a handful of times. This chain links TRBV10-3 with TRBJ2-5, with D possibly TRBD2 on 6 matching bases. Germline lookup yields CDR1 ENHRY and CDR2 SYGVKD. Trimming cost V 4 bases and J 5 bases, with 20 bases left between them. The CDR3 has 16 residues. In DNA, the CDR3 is TGTGCCATCAGTGGGCCCTTGGAGGGTTTCGTGGAGACCCAGTACTTC. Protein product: CAISGPLEGFVETQYF.

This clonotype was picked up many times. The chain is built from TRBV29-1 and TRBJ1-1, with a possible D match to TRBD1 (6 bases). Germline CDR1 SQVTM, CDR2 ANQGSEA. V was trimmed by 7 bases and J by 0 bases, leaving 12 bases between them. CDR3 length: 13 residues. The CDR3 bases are TGCAGCGGAACAGGGTTGATGAACACTGAAGCTTTCTTT. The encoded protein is CSGTGLMNTEAFF.

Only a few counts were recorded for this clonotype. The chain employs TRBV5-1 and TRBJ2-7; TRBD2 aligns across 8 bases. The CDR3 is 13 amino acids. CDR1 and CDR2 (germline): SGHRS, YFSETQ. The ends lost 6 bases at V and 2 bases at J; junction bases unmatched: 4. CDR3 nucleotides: TGCGCCAGCAAAGCGGGACTAGCCTACGAGCAGTACTTC. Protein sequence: CASKAGLAYEQYF.

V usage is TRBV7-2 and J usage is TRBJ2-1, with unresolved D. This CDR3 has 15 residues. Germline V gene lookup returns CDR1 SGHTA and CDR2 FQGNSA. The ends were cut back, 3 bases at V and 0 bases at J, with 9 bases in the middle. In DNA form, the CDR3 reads TGTGCCAGCAGCTTTCAGGCTACCTCCTACAATGAGCAGTTCTTC. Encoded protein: CASSFQATSYNEQFF.

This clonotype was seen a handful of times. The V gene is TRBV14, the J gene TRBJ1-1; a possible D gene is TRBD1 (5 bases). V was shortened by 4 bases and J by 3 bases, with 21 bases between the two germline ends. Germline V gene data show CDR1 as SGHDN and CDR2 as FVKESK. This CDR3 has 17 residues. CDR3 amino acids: CASSPPRRRGWDTEAFF. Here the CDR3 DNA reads TGTGCCAGCAGCCCCCCTAGACGGAGGGGATGGGACACTGAAGCTTTCTTT.

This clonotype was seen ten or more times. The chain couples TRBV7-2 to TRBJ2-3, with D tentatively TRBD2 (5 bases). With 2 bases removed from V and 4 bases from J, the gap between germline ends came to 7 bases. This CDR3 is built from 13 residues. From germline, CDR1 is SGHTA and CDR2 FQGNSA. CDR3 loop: CASSLPRADTQYF. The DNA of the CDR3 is TGTGCCAGCAGCTTACCGCGGGCAGATACGCAGTATTTT.

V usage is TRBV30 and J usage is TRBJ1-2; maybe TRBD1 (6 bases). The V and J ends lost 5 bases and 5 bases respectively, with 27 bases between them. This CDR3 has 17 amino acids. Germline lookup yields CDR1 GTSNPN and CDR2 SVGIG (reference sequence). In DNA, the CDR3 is TGTGCCTGGCAAAAGCGGGGGGGCGTTAAGCCGTTATATGGCTACACCTTC. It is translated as CAWQKRGGVKPLYGYTF.

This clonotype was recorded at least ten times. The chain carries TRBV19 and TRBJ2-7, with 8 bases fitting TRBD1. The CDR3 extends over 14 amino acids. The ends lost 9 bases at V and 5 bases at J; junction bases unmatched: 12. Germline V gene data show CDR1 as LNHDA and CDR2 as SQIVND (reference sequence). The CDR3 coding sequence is TGTGCCAGCGCGACAGGGGACGGTGTCAACGAGCAGTACTTC. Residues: CASATGDGVNEQYF.

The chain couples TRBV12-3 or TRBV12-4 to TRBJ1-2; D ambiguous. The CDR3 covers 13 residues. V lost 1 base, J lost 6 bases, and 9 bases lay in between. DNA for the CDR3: TGTGCCAGCAGTTTAGGGTCGTCGAATGGCTACACCTTC. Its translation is CASSLGSSNGYTF.

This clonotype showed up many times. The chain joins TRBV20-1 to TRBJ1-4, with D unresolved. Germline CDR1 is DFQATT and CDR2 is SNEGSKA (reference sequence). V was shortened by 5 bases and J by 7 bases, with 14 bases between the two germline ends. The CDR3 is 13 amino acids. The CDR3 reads CSAPGGFGEKLFF. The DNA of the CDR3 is TGCAGTGCTCCGGGCGGGTTTGGTGAAAAACTGTTTTTT.

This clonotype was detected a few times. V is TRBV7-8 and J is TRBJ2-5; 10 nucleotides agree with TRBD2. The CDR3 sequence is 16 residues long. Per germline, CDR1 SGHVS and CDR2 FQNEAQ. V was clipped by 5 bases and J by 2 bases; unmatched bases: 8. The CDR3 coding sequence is TGTGCCAGCAGCCCACCCCTAGCGGGAGAACAAGAGACCCAGTACTTC. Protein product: CASSPPLAGEQETQYF.

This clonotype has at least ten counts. The CDR3 nucleotides read TGTGCCATCAGTGACGAGCTAGGGCAGTACTTC. Translating it yields CAISDELGQYF. The gene calls are TRBV10-3 and TRBJ2-7; the D is unclear. Germline CDR1 is ENHRY and CDR2 is SYGVKD. The CDR3 has 11 residues. Trimming removed 3 bases from V and 9 bases from J, with 9 bases in between.

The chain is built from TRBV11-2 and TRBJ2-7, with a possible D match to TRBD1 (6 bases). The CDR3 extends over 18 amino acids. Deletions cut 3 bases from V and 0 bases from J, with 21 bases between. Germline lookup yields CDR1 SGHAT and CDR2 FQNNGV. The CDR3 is CASSFGTHFLRSSYEQYF. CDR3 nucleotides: TGTGCCAGCAGCTTCGGGACACACTTTTTGAGGAGCTCCTACGAGCAGTACTTC.

Written as DNA, the CDR3 is TGTGCCAGCATGTCTAACTATGGCTACACCTTC. This translates into CASMSNYGYTF. The chain joins TRBV9 to TRBJ1-2; no clear D gene. This CDR3 is 11 amino acids long. Germline values: CDR1 SGDLS, CDR2 YYNGEE. The V gene lost 6 bases and the J gene lost 0 bases, with 3 bases spanning the gap.

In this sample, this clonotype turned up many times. The CDR3 DNA reads TGTGCCAGCAGTTCGGGCCATAGGGATACGCAGTATTTT. Its translation: CASSSGHRDTQYF. V gene TRBV6-7 combines with J gene TRBJ2-3, with no clear D. TRBV6-7 is sorted into the ORF group, with uncertain function. Trimming cost V 4 bases and J 6 bases, with 11 bases left between them. This CDR3 is 13 amino acids long.

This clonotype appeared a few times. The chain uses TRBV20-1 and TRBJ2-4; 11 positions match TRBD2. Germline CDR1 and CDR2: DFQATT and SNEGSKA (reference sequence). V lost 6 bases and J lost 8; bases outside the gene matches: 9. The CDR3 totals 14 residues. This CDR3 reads CSAVGISGRDIQYF. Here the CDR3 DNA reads TGCAGTGCCGTCGGTATTAGCGGGAGGGACATTCAGTACTTC.

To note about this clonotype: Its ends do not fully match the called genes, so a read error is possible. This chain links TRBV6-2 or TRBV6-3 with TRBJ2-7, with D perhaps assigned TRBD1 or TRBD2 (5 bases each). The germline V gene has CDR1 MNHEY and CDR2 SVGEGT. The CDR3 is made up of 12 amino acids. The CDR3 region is CAISWMRGEQYF. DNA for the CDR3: TGTGCCATCAGTTGGATGAGGGGCGAGCAGTACTTC.

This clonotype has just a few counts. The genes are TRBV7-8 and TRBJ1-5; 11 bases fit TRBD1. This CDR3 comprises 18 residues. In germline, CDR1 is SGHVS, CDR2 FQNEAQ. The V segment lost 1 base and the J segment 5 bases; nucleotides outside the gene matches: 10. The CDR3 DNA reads TGTGCCAGCAGCTTAGATACTTTGGGACAGGGGGTACATCAGCCCCAGCATTTT. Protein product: CASSLDTLGQGVHQPQHF.

The CDR3 loop is CSAQTGLANNEQFF. The CDR3 DNA reads as TGCAGTGCCCAAACGGGACTAGCGAACAATGAGCAGTTCTTC. V usage is TRBV20-1 and J usage is TRBJ2-1; 10 bases are a match to TRBD2. The CDR3 is made up of 14 amino acids. V lost 6 bases to trimming and J lost 5 bases; unmatched junction nucleotides: 7. The germline V gene encodes CDR1 DFQATT and CDR2 SNEGSKA (reference sequence).

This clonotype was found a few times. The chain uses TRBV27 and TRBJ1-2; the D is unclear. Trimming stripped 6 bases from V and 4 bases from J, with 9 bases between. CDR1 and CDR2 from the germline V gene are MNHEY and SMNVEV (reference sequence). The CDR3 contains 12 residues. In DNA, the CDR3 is TGTGCCAGCAGACTCACACCCTATGGCTACACCTTC. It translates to CASRLTPYGYTF.

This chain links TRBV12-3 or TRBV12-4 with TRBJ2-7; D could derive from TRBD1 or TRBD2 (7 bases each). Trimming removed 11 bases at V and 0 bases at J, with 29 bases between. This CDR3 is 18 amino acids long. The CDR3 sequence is CAFSLSDWEGAHSYEQYF. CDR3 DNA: TGTGCCTTCAGTTTAAGTGACTGGGAGGGGGCGCACTCCTACGAGCAGTACTTC.

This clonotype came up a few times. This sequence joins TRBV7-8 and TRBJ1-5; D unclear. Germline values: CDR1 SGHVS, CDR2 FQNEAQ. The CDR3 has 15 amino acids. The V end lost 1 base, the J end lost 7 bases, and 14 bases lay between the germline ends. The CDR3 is CASSLGSGPGQPQHF. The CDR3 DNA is TGTGCCAGCAGCTTAGGGTCTGGGCCGGGGCAGCCCCAGCATTTT.

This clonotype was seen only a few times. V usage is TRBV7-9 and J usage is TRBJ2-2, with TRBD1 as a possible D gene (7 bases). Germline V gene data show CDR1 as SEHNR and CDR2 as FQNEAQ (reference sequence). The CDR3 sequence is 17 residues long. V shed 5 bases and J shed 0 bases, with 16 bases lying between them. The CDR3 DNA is TGTGCCAGCAGCCACCCAGGGGGGTCTTCGAACACCGGGGAGCTGTTTTTT. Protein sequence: CASSHPGGSSNTGELFF.

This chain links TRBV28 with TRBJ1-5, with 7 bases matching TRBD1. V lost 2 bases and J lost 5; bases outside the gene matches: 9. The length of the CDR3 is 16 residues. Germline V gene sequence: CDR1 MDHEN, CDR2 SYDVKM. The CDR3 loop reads CASSLTGQYIHQPQHF. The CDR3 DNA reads TGTGCCAGCAGTTTAACGGGACAGTACATACATCAGCCCCAGCATTTT.

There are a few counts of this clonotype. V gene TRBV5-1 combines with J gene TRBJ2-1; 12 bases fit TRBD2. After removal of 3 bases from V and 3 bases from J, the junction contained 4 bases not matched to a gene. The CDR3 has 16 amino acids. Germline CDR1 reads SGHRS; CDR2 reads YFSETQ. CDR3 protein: CASSSGTSGLYNEQFF. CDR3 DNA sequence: TGCGCCAGCAGCTCCGGGACTAGCGGGCTCTACAATGAGCAGTTCTTC.

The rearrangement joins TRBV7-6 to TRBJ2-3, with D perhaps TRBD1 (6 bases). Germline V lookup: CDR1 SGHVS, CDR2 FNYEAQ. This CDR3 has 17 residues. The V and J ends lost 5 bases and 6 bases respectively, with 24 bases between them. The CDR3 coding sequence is TGTGCCAGCAGCCATTGGGCACAGGGTTCTATTACGGATACGCAGTATTTT. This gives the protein CASSHWAQGSITDTQYF.

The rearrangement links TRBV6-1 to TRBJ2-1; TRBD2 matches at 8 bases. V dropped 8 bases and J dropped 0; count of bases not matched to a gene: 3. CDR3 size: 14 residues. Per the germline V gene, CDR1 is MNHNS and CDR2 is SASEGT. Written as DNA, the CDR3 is TGTGCCAGCCAGAGCGGGAGCTCCTACAATGAGCAGTTCTTC. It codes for CASQSGSSYNEQFF.

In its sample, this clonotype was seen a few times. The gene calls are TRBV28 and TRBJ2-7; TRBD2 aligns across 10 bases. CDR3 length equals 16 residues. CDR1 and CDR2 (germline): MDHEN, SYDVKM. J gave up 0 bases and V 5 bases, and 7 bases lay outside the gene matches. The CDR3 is CASSPGLAAASYEQYF. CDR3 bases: TGTGCCAGCAGTCCTGGACTAGCGGCCGCCTCCTACGAGCAGTACTTC. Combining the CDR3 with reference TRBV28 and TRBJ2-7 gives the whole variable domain DVKVTQSSRYLVKRTGEKVFLECVQDMDHENMFWYRQDPGLGLRLIYFSYDVKMKEKGDIPEGYSVSREKKERFSLILESASTNQTSMYLCASSPGLAAASYEQYFGPGTRLTVT.

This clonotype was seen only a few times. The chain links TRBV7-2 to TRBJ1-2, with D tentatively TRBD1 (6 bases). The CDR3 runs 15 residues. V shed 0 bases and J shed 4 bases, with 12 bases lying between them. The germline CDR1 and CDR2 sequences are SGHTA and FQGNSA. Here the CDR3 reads CASSLAPGQLYGYTF. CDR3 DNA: TGTGCCAGCAGCTTAGCCCCAGGACAGCTCTATGGCTACACCTTC.